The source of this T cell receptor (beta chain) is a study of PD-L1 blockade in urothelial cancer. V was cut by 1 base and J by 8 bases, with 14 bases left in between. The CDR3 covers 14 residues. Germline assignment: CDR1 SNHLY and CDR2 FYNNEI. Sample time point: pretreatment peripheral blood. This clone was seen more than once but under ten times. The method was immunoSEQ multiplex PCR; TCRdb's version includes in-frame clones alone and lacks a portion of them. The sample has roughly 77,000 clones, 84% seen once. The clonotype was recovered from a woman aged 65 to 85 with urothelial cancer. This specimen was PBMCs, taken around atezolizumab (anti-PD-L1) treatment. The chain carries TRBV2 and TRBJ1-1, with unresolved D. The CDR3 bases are TGTGCCAGCAGTGAAGGGTCCCCGTTGCGGGAAGCTTTCTTT. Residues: CASSEGSPLREAFF.